Included here is one TCR beta chain sequence, with context. Its antigen is as yet unknown. The data were obtained in a study of CD8 T cells in ankylosing spondylitis. This CDR3 spans 14 amino acids. J gave up 3 bases and V 3 bases, and 5 bases lay outside the gene matches. Per germline, CDR1 MNHEY and CDR2 SMNVEV (reference sequence). One entry per CDR3 protein, called by TCRdb with MiXCR from the 5' RACE reads. The table has about 200,000 distinct CDR3 sequences, roughly 12% seen once. Study results and caveats: Among TCR beta sequences, a motif of roughly 8 highly homologous variants appeared characteristic of ankylosing spondylitis blood.

The specimen sequenced was blood, either unsorted or a sorted T cell fraction (not recorded which). V is TRBV27 and J is TRBJ2-7; 7 positions agree with TRBD1. The clonotype originates from a male donor with ankylosing spondylitis or in good health (not recorded which). The CDR3, as DNA: TGTGCCAGCAGTTTCACAGGGGAATTCTACGAGCAGTACTTC. Translating gives CASSFTGEFYEQYF.